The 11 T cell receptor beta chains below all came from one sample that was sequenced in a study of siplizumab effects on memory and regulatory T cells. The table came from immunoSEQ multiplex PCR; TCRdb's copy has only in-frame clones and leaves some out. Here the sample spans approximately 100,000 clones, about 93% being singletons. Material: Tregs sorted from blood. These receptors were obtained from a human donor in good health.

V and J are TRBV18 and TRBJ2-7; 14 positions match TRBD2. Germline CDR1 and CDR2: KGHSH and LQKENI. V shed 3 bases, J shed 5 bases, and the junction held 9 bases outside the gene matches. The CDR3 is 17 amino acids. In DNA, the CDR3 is TGTGCCAGCTCACCGGGACTAGCGGGAGTCCCGTTTAACGAGCAGTACTTC. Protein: CASSPGLAGVPFNEQYF.

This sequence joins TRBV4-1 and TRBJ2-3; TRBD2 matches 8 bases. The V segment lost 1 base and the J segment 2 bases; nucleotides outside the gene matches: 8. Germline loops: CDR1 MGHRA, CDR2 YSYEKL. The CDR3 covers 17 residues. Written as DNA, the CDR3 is TGCGCCAGCAGCCAAGGGGGAGCGGGAGAGATCACAGATACGCAGTATTTT. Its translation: CASSQGGAGEITDTQYF.

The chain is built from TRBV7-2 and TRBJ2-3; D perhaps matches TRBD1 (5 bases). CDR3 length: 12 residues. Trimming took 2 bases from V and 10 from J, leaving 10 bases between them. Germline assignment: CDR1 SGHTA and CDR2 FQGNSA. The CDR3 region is CASSLSRVAQYF. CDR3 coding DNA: TGTGCCAGCAGCTTATCCAGGGTCGCGCAGTATTTT.

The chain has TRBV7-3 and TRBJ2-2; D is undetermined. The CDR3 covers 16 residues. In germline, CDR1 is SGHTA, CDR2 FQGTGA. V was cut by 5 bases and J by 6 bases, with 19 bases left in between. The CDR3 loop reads CASSRTTDGLAGELFF. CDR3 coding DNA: TGTGCCAGCAGCCGCACTACGGACGGGCTCGCCGGGGAGCTGTTTTTT.

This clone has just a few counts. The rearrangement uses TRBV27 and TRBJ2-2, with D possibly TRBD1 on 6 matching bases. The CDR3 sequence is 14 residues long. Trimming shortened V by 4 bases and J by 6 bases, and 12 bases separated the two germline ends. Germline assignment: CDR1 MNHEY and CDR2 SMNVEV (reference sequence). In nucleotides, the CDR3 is TGTGCCAGCAGTTCAGACAGGAGATCCGGGGAGCTGTTTTTT. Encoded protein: CASSSDRRSGELFF.

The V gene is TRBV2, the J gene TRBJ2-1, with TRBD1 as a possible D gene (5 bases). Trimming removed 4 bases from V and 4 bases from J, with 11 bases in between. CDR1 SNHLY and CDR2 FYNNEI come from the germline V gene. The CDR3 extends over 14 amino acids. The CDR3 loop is CASSVARVYNEQFF. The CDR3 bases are TGTGCCAGCAGTGTCGCCAGGGTATACAATGAGCAGTTCTTC.

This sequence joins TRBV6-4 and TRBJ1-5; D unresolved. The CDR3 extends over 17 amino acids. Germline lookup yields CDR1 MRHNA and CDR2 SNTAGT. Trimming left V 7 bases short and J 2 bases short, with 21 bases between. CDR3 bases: TGTGCCAGCAATTCATTCGATCATCGGATCGGCAATCAGCCCCAGCATTTT. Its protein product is CASNSFDHRIGNQPQHF.

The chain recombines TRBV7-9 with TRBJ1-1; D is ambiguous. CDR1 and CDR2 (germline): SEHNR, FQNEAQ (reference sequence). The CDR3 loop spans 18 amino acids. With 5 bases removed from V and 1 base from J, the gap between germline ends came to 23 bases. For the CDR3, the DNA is TGTGCCAGCAGCCCACGTCAGGTCGGGGTAACTGGGAACACTGAAGCTTTCTTT. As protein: CASSPRQVGVTGNTEAFF.

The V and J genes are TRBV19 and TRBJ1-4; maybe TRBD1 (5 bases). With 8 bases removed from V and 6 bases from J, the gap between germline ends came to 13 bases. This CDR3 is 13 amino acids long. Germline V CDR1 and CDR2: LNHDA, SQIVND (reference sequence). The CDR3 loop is CASRGRGDEKLFF. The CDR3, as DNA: TGTGCCAGTCGGGGACGCGGGGATGAAAAACTGTTTTTT.

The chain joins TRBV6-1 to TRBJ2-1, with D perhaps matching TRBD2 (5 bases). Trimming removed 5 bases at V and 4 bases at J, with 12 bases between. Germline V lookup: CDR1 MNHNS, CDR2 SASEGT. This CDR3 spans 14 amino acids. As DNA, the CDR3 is TGTGCCAGCAGTACTCGGACTTTTTACAATGAGCAGTTCTTC. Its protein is CASSTRTFYNEQFF.

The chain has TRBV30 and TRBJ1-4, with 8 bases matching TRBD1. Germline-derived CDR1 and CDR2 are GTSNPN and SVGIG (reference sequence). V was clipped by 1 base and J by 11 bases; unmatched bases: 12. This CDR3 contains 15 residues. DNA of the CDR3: TGTGCCTGGAGTGGCGACAGGGGAACGGTCGGGAAACTGTTTTTT. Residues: CAWSGDRGTVGKLFF.